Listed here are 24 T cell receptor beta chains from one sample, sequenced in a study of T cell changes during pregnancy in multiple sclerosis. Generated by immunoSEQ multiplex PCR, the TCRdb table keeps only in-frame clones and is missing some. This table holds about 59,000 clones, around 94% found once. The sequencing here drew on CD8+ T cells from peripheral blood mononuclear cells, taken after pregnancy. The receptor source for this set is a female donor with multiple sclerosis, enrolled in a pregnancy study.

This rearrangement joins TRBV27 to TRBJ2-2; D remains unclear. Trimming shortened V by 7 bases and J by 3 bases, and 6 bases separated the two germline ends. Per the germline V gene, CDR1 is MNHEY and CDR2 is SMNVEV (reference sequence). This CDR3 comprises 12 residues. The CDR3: CASKLYTGELFF. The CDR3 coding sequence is TGTGCCAGCAAGCTGTACACCGGGGAGCTGTTTTTT.

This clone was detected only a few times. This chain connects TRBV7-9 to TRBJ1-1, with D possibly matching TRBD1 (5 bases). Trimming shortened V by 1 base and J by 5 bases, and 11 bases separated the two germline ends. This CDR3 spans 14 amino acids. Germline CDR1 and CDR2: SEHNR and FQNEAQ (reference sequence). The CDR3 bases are TGTGCCAGCAGCTTAGTACTCGGGGGGACTGAAGCTTTCTTT. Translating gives CASSLVLGGTEAFF.

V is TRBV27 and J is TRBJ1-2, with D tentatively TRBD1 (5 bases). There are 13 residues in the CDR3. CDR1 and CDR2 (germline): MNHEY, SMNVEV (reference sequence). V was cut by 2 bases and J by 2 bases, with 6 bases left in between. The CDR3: CASSLDRNYGYTF. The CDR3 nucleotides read TGTGCCAGCAGTTTAGACAGAAACTATGGCTACACCTTC.

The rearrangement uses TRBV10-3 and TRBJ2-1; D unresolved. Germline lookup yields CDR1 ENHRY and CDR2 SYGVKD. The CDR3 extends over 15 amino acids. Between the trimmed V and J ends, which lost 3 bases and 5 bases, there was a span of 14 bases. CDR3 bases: TGTGCCATCAGTGACCCTGTGCCACATCACAATGAGCAGTTCTTC. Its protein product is CAISDPVPHHNEQFF.

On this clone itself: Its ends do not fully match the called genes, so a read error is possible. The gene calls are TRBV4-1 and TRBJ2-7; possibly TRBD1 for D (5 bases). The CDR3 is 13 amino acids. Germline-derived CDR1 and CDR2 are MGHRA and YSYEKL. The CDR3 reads CASSQDRLTDPNF. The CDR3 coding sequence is TGCGCCAGCAGCCAAGACAGGCTGACAGACCCTAACTTC.

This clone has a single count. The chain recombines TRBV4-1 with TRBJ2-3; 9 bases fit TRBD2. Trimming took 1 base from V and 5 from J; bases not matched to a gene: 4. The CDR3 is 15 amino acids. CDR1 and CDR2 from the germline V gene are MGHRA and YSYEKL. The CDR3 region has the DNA TGCGCCAGCAGCCAAGGACTAGCGGATGGAGATACGCAGTATTTT. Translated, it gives CASSQGLADGDTQYF.

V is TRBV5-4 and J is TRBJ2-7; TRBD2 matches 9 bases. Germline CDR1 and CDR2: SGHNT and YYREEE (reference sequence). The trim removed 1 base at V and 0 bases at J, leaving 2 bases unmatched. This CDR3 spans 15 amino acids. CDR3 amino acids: CASSLKREVSYEQYF. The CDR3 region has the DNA TGTGCCAGCAGCTTGAAGCGGGAGGTCTCCTACGAGCAGTACTTC.

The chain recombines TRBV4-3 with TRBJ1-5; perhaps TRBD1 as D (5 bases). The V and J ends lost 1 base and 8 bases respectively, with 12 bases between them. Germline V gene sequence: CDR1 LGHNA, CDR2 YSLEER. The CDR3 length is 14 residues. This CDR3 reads CASSQGREGKPQHF. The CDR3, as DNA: TGCGCCAGCAGCCAAGGCAGGGAAGGGAAGCCCCAGCATTTT.

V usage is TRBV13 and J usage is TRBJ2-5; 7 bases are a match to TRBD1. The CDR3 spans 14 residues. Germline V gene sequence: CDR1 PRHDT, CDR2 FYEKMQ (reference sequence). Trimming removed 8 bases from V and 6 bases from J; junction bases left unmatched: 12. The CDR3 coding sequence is TGTGCCAGCTCCTCCGGGACAGTCGAAAAGACCCAGTACTTC. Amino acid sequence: CASSSGTVEKTQYF.

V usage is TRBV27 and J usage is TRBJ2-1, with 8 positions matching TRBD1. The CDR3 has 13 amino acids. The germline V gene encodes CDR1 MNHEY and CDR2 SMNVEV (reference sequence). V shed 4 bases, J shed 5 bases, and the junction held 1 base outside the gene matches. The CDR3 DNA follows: TGTGCCAGCAGTTGGGACAGGAACAATGAGCAGTTCTTC. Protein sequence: CASSWDRNNEQFF.

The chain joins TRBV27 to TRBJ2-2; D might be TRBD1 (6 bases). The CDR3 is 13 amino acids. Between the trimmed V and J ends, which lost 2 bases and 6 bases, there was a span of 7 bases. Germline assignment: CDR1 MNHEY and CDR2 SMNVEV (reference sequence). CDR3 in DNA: TGTGCCAGCAGTTTAGCAGGGGCCGGGGAGCTGTTTTTT. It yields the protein CASSLAGAGELFF.

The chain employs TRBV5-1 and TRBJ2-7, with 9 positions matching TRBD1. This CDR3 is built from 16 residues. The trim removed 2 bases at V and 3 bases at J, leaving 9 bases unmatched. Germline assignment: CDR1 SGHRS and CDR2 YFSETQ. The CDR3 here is CASSFSPGQGFYEQYF. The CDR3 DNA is TGCGCCAGCAGCTTTAGTCCGGGACAGGGTTTCTACGAGCAGTACTTC.

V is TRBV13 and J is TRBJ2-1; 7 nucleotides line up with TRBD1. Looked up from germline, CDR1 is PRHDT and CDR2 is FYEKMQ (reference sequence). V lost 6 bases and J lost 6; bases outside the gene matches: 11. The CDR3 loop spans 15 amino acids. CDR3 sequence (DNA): TGTGCCAGCAGTCCCCGGGGACAGAAAGGCAATGAGCAGTTCTTC. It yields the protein CASSPRGQKGNEQFF. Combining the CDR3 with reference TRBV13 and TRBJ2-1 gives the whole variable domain AAGVIQSPRHLIKEKRETATLKCYPIPRHDTVYWYQQGPGQDPQFLISFYEKMQSDKGSIPDRFSAQQFSDYHSELNMSSLELGDSALYFCASSPRGQKGNEQFFGPGTRLTVL.

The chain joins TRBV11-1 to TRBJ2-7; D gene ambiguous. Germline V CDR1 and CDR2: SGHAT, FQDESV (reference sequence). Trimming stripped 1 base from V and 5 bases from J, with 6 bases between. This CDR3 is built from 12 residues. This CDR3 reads CASSLGRDEQYF. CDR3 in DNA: TGTGCCAGCAGCTTAGGGAGAGACGAGCAGTACTTC.

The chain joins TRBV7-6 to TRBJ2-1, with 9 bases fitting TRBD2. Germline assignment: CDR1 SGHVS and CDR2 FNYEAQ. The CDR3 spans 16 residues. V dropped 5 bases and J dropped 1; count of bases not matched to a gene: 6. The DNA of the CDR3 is TGTGCCAGCAGCCCGCGCCTAGCGGGATCCTACAATGAGCAGTTCTTC. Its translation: CASSPRLAGSYNEQFF.

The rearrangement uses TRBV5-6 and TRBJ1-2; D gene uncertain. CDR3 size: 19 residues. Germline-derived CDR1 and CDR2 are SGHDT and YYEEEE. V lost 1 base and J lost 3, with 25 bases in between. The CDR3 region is CASSLSPGKAVSFDYGYTF. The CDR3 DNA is TGTGCCAGCAGCTTGAGTCCGGGGAAGGCGGTGAGTTTTGACTATGGCTACACCTTC.

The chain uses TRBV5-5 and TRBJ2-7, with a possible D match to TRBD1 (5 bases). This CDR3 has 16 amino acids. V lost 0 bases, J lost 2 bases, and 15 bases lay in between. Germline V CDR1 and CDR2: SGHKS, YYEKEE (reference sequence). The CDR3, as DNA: TGTGCCAGCAGCTTGGAATGGAACAGGTCTCCCTACGAGCAGTACTTC. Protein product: CASSLEWNRSPYEQYF.

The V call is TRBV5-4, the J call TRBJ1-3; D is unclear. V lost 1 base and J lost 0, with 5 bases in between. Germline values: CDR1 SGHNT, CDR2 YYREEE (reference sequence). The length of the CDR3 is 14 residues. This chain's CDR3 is CASSLSSSGNTIYF. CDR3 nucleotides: TGTGCCAGCAGCTTGTCGAGCTCTGGAAACACCATATATTTT. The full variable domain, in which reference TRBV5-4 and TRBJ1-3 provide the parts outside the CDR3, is ETGVTQSPTHLIKTRGQQVTLRCSSQSGHNTVSWYQQALGQGPQFIFQYYREEENGRGNFPPRFSGLQFPNYSSELNVNALELDDSALYLCASSLSSSGNTIYFGEGSWLTVV.

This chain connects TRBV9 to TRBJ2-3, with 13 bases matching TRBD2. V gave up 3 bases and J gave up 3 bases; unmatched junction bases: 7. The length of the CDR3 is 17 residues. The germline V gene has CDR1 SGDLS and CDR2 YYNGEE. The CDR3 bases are TGTGCCAGCAGCGGACCACTAGCGGGAGGGAGTACAGATACGCAGTATTTT. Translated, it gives CASSGPLAGGSTDTQYF.

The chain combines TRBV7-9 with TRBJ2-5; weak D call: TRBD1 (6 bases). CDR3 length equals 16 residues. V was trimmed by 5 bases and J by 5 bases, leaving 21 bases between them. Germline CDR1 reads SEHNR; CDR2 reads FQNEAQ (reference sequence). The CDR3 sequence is CASSPWITGFGETQYF. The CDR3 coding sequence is TGTGCCAGCAGCCCCTGGATTACAGGGTTTGGGGAGACCCAGTACTTC.

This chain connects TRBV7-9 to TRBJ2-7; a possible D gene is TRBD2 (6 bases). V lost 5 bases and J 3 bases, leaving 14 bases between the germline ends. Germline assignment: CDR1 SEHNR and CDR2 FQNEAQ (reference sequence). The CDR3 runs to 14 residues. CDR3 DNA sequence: TGTGCCAGCAGCGTTGGGGGGATCTACTACGAGCAGTACTTC. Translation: CASSVGGIYYEQYF.

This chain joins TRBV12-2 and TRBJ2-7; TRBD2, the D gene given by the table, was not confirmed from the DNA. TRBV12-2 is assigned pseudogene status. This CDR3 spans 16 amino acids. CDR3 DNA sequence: TGTGCAAGTCGCTTTATTATGTCGGCGGGCTCCTACGAGCAGTACTTC. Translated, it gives CASRFIMSAGSYEQYF.

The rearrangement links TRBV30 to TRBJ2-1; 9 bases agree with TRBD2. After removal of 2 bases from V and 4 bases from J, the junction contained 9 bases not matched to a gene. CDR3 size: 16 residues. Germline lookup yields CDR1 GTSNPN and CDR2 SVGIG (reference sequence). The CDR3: CAWSPKASGAYNEQFF. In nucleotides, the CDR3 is TGTGCCTGGAGTCCAAAAGCTAGCGGGGCTTACAATGAGCAGTTCTTC.

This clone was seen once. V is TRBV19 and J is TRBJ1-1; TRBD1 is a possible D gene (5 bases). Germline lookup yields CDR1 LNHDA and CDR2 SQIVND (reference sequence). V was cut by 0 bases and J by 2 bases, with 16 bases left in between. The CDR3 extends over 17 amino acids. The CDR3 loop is CASSIDATAGFNTEAFF. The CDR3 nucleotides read TGTGCCAGTAGTATAGACGCGACAGCTGGATTTAACACTGAAGCTTTCTTT. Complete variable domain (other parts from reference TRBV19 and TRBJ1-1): DGGITQSPKYLFRKEGQNVTLSCEQNLNHDAMYWYRQDPGQGLRLIYYSQIVNDFQKGDIAEGYSVSREKKESFPLTVTSAQKNPTAFYLCASSIDATAGFNTEAFFGQGTRLTVV.